Included here is one T cell receptor (beta chain) sequence, with context. The data belong to a study of blood T cell repertoires in COVID-19. Study as a whole: Sources were T cells, B-cell-depleted T cells, or PBMCs; the material itself was cDNA or gDNA.

Only in-frame clones appear in the TCRdb table, and some are missing; sequencing was by immunoSEQ multiplex PCR. The table records some 170,000 clones, roughly 82% of them present only once. The CDR3 length is 12 residues. Germline-derived CDR1 and CDR2 are GTSNPN and SVGIG (reference sequence). Germline trimming cut 5 bases from V and 10 bases from J; bases unmatched to any gene: 2. Material for sequencing was peripheral blood. V and J are TRBV30 and TRBJ1-6; TRBD1 agrees at 10 bases. The origin of this receptor is a woman between 65 and 79 years old with acute or convalescent COVID-19. The CDR3: CAWDRGPSPLHF. The CDR3 DNA follows: TGTGCCTGGGACAGGGGGCCCTCACCCCTCCACTTT. Filled out from reference TRBV30 and TRBJ1-6, the complete variable domain reads SQTIHQWPATLVQPVGSPLSLECTVEGTSNPNLYWYRQAAGRGLQLLFYSVGIGQISSEVPQNLSASRPQDRQFILSSKKLLLSDSGFYLCAWDRGPSPLHFGNGTRLTVT.